This TCR beta chain was identified during a study of T cells after yellow fever vaccination. The CDR3 has 14 amino acids. Trimming took 5 bases from V and 4 from J, leaving 15 bases between them. Germline V gene lookup returns CDR1 SEHNR and CDR2 FQNEAQ (reference sequence). TCRdb re-called the 5' RACE reads through MiXCR, storing one row per CDR3 protein. The sample includes 450,000 to 550,000 distinct CDR3 sequences, 21% of them seen just once. The chain recombines TRBV7-9 with TRBJ2-7; perhaps TRBD2 as D (5 bases). Specimen: PBMCs, collected around 3 weeks after the first yellow fever vaccination. This clonotype was sampled from a man aged 18 to 30 who received the YFV17D yellow fever vaccine. This chain's CDR3 is CASSPTTRLYEQYF. The CDR3 DNA sequence: TGTGCCAGCAGCCCGACTACTAGGTTATACGAGCAGTACTTC.